This note documents a single T cell receptor (beta chain) sequence. This CDR3 is 15 amino acids long. Trimming cost V 4 bases and J 4 bases; bases outside gene matches: 8. Germline values: CDR1 SGHRS, CDR2 YFSETQ. The data belong to a study of blood T cell repertoires in COVID-19. In the study overall: Italy, Spain and the United States were the sources of the convalescent and acute COVID-19 samples. Sample material is recorded as cDNA or gDNA derived from T cells, B-cell-depleted T cells, or PBMCs.

The authors' processing: From reference gene primer amplification, estimates of nucleated cell counts were derived. Only in-frame clones appear in the TCRdb table, and some are missing; sequencing was by immunoSEQ multiplex PCR. V and J calls and clone size are given by that table; D and trimming were obtained from the DNA. This table holds some 170,000 clones, 82% found once. The sequenced sample was peripheral blood. The receptor's source is a woman between 65 and 79 years old with acute or convalescent COVID-19. The chain combines TRBV5-1 with TRBJ2-1; 7 nucleotides align to TRBD1. The CDR3 sequence: CASSPRKGAYNEQFF. DNA for the CDR3: TGCGCCAGCAGCCCCCGGAAGGGGGCTTACAATGAGCAGTTCTTC.